This TCR beta chain was documented in a study of sequential checkpoint blockade in melanoma. Study as a whole: Arm A got nivolumab then ipilimumab; arm B the reverse, 1:1.

Indicated treatment: randomized to nivolumab then ipilimumab (arm A) or the reverse (arm B). PBMC sorting kept live CD3+CD8+ cells without CD19 or CD56. Assay: immunoSEQ multiplex PCR; the TCRdb copy retains only in-frame clones and omits some. Of approximately 10,000 clones in the sample, about four fifths were seen once. Sequenced material: CD8+ T cells sorted from blood (inferred from file names), taken from a patient given nivolumab and ipilimumab in sequence. This TCR derives from a human donor with melanoma.

CDR3 nucleotides: TGTGCCAGCAGTGAAAGTCTAGCGGGGATGAATGAGCAGTTCTTC. As protein: CASSESLAGMNEQFF. This rearrangement joins TRBV2 to TRBJ2-1; 9 bases are a match to TRBD2. CDR1 SNHLY and CDR2 FYNNEI come from the germline V gene. Trimming removed 2 bases from V and 7 bases from J; junction bases left unmatched: 6. The CDR3 is made up of 15 amino acids.